What follows is one T cell receptor beta chain and its context. This clonotype qualifies as medium-sized (0.01 to 0.1%). The antigen it recognizes is unknown. The record has no base qualities; no much larger clone is one base away. Receptors were amplified or captured by 5' RACE. Sequencing took place on a NextSeq 500. The TCR library protocol attached a unique molecular identifier to each TCR cDNA molecule to allow correction of PCR and sequencing errors. In the original analysis: Decombinator tools were used for TCR identification, UMI-based error correction and CDR3 extraction. TCRs above a frequency of 2 per 1,000, corresponding to the top 1% of the tumor frequency distribution, were defined as expanded. Expanded tumor TCRs statistically deemed absent (corrected P<0.05) from at least one tumor region were classed as regional, and all other expanded tumor TCRs were classed as ubiquitous. Renyi diversity was computed with the R vegan package after each repertoire had been subsampled 100 times to 5,000 TCRs. CDR3 similarity networks were built from amino acid triplet string-kernel similarity, with CDR3s being connected when pairwise similarity was above 0.82. The public reads were run again by TCRdb, first through fastp at Q25 and then through MiXCR, and only productive beta chains were kept. Rows are combined by CDR3 protein, so each entry shows the most common genes and DNA. The V and J calls were determined by TCRdb, not by the authors. This sample has 9,900 or so distinct CDR3 sequences in its table, and roughly 12% of those were observed once. The ten largest account for 10% of the sample.

This sample was taken from a study of spatial heterogeneity in lung cancer (dated 2019 in TCRdb). Context from the whole study: More beta-chain than alpha-chain transcripts were consistently detected, likely reflecting higher beta-chain transcript abundance. Both alpha and beta chains were TCR-sequenced in samples taken at surgery, namely 220 tumor regions, around 64 matched nontumor lung samples and some 53 PBMC samples. TCR repertoire features were related to nonsynonymous mutation counts determined by whole-exome sequencing of tumor tissue. A strong correlation was found between TCR transcript counts in tumor regions and a T cell transcriptional module score from matched bulk RNA-seq. In the raw uncorrected reads, each unique combination of TCR and UMI appeared more than ten times on average. In non-small cell lung cancer, the study made a quantitative comparison of TCR alpha and beta repertoires among multiple tumor regions, matched nontumor lung and blood. What the work shows at the level of the full study, not this receptor alone: TCR-seq coverage of tumor T cells was estimated at only approximately 7% for alpha chains and around 13% for beta chains. The tumor nonsynonymous mutation count correlated with the number of expanded alpha and beta TCRs within the tumor. Counts of ubiquitous and regional expanded TCRs correlated with counts of ubiquitous and regional nonsynonymous mutations, respectively. Additional single-cell paired TCR alpha and beta sequencing was considered necessary to confirm, at a functional level, the hypothesis that regional TCRs recognize regional mutations.

The sample's time point label, in plain terms: sample taken at primary tumor resection. The donors were fewer than 90 patients from the lung TRACERx cohort who had early-stage, untreated non-small cell lung cancer. TCR sequencing used whole RNA extracted from tumor and nontumor lung tissue, or from cryopreserved PBMC samples, without cell sorting. Only patients for whom sufficient RNA was available from at least two tumor regions were selected for TCR sequencing. Before being selected, tumor and adjacent nontumor lung specimens were reviewed by a lung pathologist. The source material was lung tumor tissue, sampled at surgery. This clonotype was sampled from a male donor with early-stage non-small cell lung cancer.

The base sequence is TGCAGCGTTACGGGACAGCTAACTCCCTACGAGCAGTACTTC. Its protein product is CSVTGQLTPYEQYF. This chain is built from TRBV29-1 and TRBJ2-7; TRBD1 matches 7 bases in the middle. From its cysteine to its phenylalanine, the CDR3 spans 14 amino acids. The retained sequence is limited to the CDR3, 42 bases, with the frame set at the first base. V is cut back by 5 bases and J by 2 bases, with 9 bases in the junction unmatched. The germline V gene encodes CDR1 SQVTM and CDR2 ANQGSEA.